This is a list of T cell receptor beta chains from one sample in a study of blood T cell repertoires in COVID-19. Assay used: immunoSEQ multiplex PCR; TCRdb lists only in-frame clones, some missing. This sample has 48,000 or so clones, with approximately 87% found just once. Material: peripheral blood. The receptors here all came from a woman aged 55-69 years with acute or convalescent COVID-19. The CDR3 runs from the conserved cysteine through the conserved F or W.

TRBV6-4	CASSDRDSDRQTQYF
TRBV13	CASSPFRTASSYNEQFF
TRBV18	CASSPVRTGGVTDTQYF
TRBV18	CASSPPVGQGPRSDHYEQYF
TRBV19	CASSDRGQTDTQYF
TRBV4-3	CASSQDAGKYNEQFF
TRBV7-2	CASSTGSNTEAFF
TRBV5-5	CASSTRNIQYF
TRBV7-3	CASSRTGGAGTEAFF
TRBV10-3	CAISGGASTDTQYF
TRBV30	CAELRGETQYF
TRBV7-9	CASREKLGGVGDEQFF
TRBV4-2	CASSQEIWHYEQYF
TRBV6-5	CASTSDRGRETQYF
TRBV3-1/TRBV3-2	CASSPLTGNTGELFF
TRBV4-2	CASSHGTSSRDYEQYF
TRBV6-5	CASSYGTGKQITQYF
TRBV7-9	CASSVARDAEKLFF
TRBV7-3	CASSAGQLTGELFF
TRBV6-5	CASRDRGRGEKLFF
TRBV3-1/TRBV3-2	CASSHRGQETQYF
TRBV12-5	CASGLVRAGFGNTIYF
TRBV18	CASSPPGQGHTGELFF
TRBV27	CASSLTGTRREAFF
TRBV2	CASSVEAQYF
TRBV29-1	CSVSTGVARTGELFF
TRBV7-2	CASSAAGLAGRSEQYF
TRBV7-9	CASSTPNRGPNTEAFF
TRBV6-8	CASSCGTETYNYGYTF
TRBV5-6	CASSRYRNSPLHF
TRBV3-1/TRBV3-2	CASSQDMEGPTYNEQFF
TRBV4-3	CASSQTFGTADAGELFF
TRBV27	CASSNHQGTGYTF
TRBV27	CASSFLDTGELFF
TRBV11-1	CASSLYGTTIEQYF
TRBV10-3	CAISELAPDNAGELFF
TRBV12-5	CASGFSGGNQPQHF
TRBV19	CASSTTGDYGYTF
TRBV20-1	CSASGSQGLANYGYTF
TRBV5-4	CASSLESSTYNEQFF
TRBV5-6	CASSSFPGQGSEQYF
TRBV11-2	CASSLVGIPDGYTF
TRBV5-4	CASSLVRDYGYTF
TRBV11-3	CASSLDIPGELFF
TRBV19	CASSGDRLNEQFF
TRBV7-2	CASSSTGQVRTGELFF